This TCR beta chain was obtained from a study of T cell responses to AZD1222 COVID-19 vaccine. Study at large: Pooled together were second doses at about 4 or about 12 weeks.

Data came from immunoSEQ multiplex PCR; TCRdb stores just in-frame clones and leaves some out. Here the sample spans about 130,000 clones, about nine tenths being singletons. The CDR3 is 16 residues long. The germline V gene encodes CDR1 MDHEN and CDR2 SYDVKM. V lost 2 bases and J 3 bases, leaving 13 bases between the germline ends. Study observations and caveats: Compared with day 0, the breadth and depth of the Spike-specific TCR repertoire rose significantly after two doses of AZD1222. The donors showed a predominance of white British ancestry and of females, with possible underestimation of clonal diversity.

As for this clone: Its specificity is unknown.

The sequencing here drew on peripheral blood, taken on day 0 of AZD1222 vaccination. This clonotype was sampled from an adult in good health. J is TRBJ1-4 and V is TRBV28; TRBD1 might be the D (5 bases). CDR3 in DNA: TGTGCCAGCAGTTTAAGCCGTGCAGGGTCTAATGAAAAACTGTTTTTT. It encodes CASSLSRAGSNEKLFF.